This T cell receptor (beta chain) was sequenced for a study of spatial heterogeneity in lung cancer. Study overall: Consistent detection of more beta-chain than alpha-chain sequences was observed.

Each molecule of TCR cDNA was tagged with one unique molecular identifier. TCRdb ran MiXCR on the 5' RACE reads and lists one entry per CDR3 protein. The data hold about 9,100 distinct CDR3 sequences, with less than 7.5% observed a single time. Time point specified: sample taken at primary tumor resection. Donation came from approximately 69 patients with untreated early-stage non-small cell lung cancer. There are 14 residues in the CDR3. The V gene's germline CDR1 is LGHDT and CDR2 YNNKEL (reference sequence). V shed 1 base and J shed 2 bases, with 8 bases lying between them. Findings of the study overall: The number of expanded tumor alpha and beta chains correlated with mutation number.

This clonotype turned up a few times. Antigen specificity is unknown. This rearrangement joins TRBV3-1 to TRBJ1-2; a weak D match, TRBD1 (5 bases). Sequencing was performed on lung tumor tissue, taken at surgery. The clonotype comes from a female donor with early-stage non-small cell lung cancer. The CDR3 nucleotides are TGTGCCAGCAGCCAAGGACAGATCAACTATGGCTACACCTTC. Protein product: CASSQGQINYGYTF.